One and the same sample provided the 21 T cell receptor beta chains below, sequenced in a study of T cells in narcolepsy. The table came from immunoSEQ multiplex PCR; TCRdb's copy has only in-frame clones and leaves some out. There are under 40,000 clones in the sample; approximately 80% occur only once, and over 0.95% lies in the top ten. The sample comprised CD45RA- memory CD4+ T cells from PBMCs. All receptors derive from a human donor with narcolepsy.

The chain is built from TRBV5-1 and TRBJ2-3; D gene uncertain. Germline CDR1 reads SGHRS; CDR2 reads YFSETQ. The CDR3 is made up of 15 amino acids. V lost 0 bases and J 6 bases, leaving 14 bases between the germline ends. CDR3: CASSLDSKKQDTQYF. CDR3 sequence (DNA): TGCGCCAGCAGCTTGGATTCAAAGAAACAGGATACGCAGTATTTT.

The chain couples TRBV10-3 to TRBJ1-4, with D possibly matching TRBD1 (5 bases). Germline V CDR1 and CDR2: ENHRY, SYGVKD. The CDR3 covers 13 residues. Trimming cost V 8 bases and J 3 bases, with 10 bases left between them. The CDR3 spells CAIGGGANEKLFF. The CDR3 nucleotides are TGTGCCATCGGGGGGGGAGCTAATGAAAAACTGTTTTTT.

The V gene is TRBV6-4, the J gene TRBJ1-2; no clear D. Germline loops: CDR1 MRHNA, CDR2 SNTAGT. The CDR3 is made up of 14 amino acids. The V and J ends lost 6 bases and 4 bases respectively, with 15 bases between them. The CDR3 here is CASRATTAPYGYTF. Written as DNA, the CDR3 is TGTGCCAGCAGGGCTACGACGGCTCCCTATGGCTACACCTTC.

This clone has just a few counts. The chain carries TRBV7-6 and TRBJ1-6, with D uncertain. The CDR3 sequence is 12 residues long. Looked up from germline, CDR1 is SGHVS and CDR2 is FNYEAQ. Trimming shortened V by 2 bases and J by 8 bases, and 4 bases separated the two germline ends. In nucleotides, the CDR3 is TGTGCCAGCAGCTTAAAAGATTCACCCCTCCACTTT. Its protein product is CASSLKDSPLHF.

The V gene is TRBV4-3, the J gene TRBJ1-2; D is unresolved. The V gene lost 0 bases and the J gene lost 4 bases, with 9 bases spanning the gap. Germline V gene sequence: CDR1 LGHNA, CDR2 YSLEER. This CDR3 spans 14 amino acids. The DNA of the CDR3 is TGCGCCAGCAGCCAAGAAGTGAGGAGCTATGGCTACACCTTC. Its protein is CASSQEVRSYGYTF.

This clone was counted only a few times. The chain recombines TRBV6-6 with TRBJ2-7, with TRBD1 matching 8 bases. After removal of 6 bases from V and 6 bases from J, the junction contained 4 bases not matched to a gene. CDR1 MNHNY and CDR2 SVGAGI come from the germline V gene (reference sequence). This CDR3 comprises 12 residues. The CDR3 spells CASSETGVEQYV. As DNA, the CDR3 is TGTGCCAGCAGCGAGACAGGGGTCGAGCAGTACGTC.

The chain employs TRBV29-1 and TRBJ1-2; D is uncertain. V shed 6 bases and J shed 4 bases, with 12 bases lying between them. The CDR3 is made up of 12 amino acids. Germline V gene sequence: CDR1 SQVTM, CDR2 ANQGSEA. CDR3 sequence (DNA): TGCAGCGTGCCCGGGCGGGCCTATGGCTACACCTTC. This encodes CSVPGRAYGYTF.

This chain uses TRBV6-5 with TRBJ2-5, with unresolved D. Germline V gene lookup returns CDR1 MNHEY and CDR2 SVGAGI. The CDR3 totals 12 residues. Trimming took off 5 bases at V and 4 bases at J, with 8 bases between the two ends. The CDR3 coding sequence is TGTGCCAGCAGTGCATTGGGAGAGACCCAGTACTTC. Its protein is CASSALGETQYF.

The genes are TRBV9 and TRBJ1-2, with D perhaps TRBD1 (5 bases). The CDR3 runs 15 residues. CDR1 SGDLS and CDR2 YYNGEE come from the germline V gene. With 7 bases removed from V and 0 bases from J, the gap between germline ends came to 16 bases. This CDR3 reads CASSGGGLANYGYTF. Written as DNA, the CDR3 is TGTGCCAGCTCCGGGGGGGGGTTAGCTAACTATGGCTACACCTTC.

With regard to this clone: The junction differs from germline at one of its ends, possibly a read error. This chain uses TRBV6-5 with TRBJ1-2, with D tentatively TRBD1 (5 bases). The germline V gene encodes CDR1 MNHEY and CDR2 SVGAGI. This CDR3 region has 12 residues. In nucleotides, the CDR3 is TGTGCCAGCAGTTCCGGGGGAGGTTTACCTTACTTC. Translation gives CASSSGGGLPYF.

The chain combines TRBV5-1 with TRBJ2-2, with 9 bases aligning to TRBD1. CDR1 is SGHRS, CDR2 YFSETQ, per germline. V shed 4 bases and J 7 bases; nucleotides not matched to a gene: 8. The CDR3 length is 15 residues. The CDR3 region is CASSQQGQGNGELFF. CDR3 in DNA: TGCGCCAGCAGCCAACAGGGACAGGGAAACGGGGAGCTGTTTTTT. Full variable domain (remainder filled in from reference TRBV5-1 and TRBJ2-2): KAGVTQTPRYLIKTRGQQVTLSCSPISGHRSVSWYQQTPGQGLQFLFEYFSETQRNKGNFPGRFSGRQFSNSRSEMNVSTLELGDSALYLCASSQQGQGNGELFFGEGSRLTVL.

The rearrangement joins TRBV27 to TRBJ1-1; no firm D call. The ends were cut back, 3 bases at V and 1 base at J, with 9 bases in the middle. The CDR3 is 14 amino acids. Germline CDR1 reads MNHEY; CDR2 reads SMNVEV (reference sequence). The CDR3 bases are TGTGCCAGCAGTTTGCAGCAGTGGAACACTGAAGCTTTCTTT. As protein: CASSLQQWNTEAFF.

This rearrangement joins TRBV5-4 to TRBJ1-1, with D perhaps matching TRBD1 (5 bases). Germline V CDR1 and CDR2: SGHNT, YYREEE (reference sequence). The CDR3 sequence is 14 residues long. With 4 bases removed from V and 3 bases from J, the gap between germline ends came to 13 bases. CDR3 loop: CASSLDTAYTEAFF. The CDR3 bases are TGTGCCAGCAGCCTGGACACAGCCTACACTGAAGCTTTCTTT.

This chain connects TRBV19 to TRBJ1-1, with 9 bases that match TRBD1. This CDR3 comprises 15 residues. The V segment lost 1 base and the J segment 7 bases; nucleotides outside the gene matches: 7. Germline values: CDR1 LNHDA, CDR2 SQIVND (reference sequence). The CDR3 protein is CASSIADRGASEAFF. Here the CDR3 DNA reads TGTGCCAGTAGTATAGCGGACAGGGGCGCGAGTGAAGCTTTCTTT.

V is TRBV19 and J is TRBJ2-3, with 8 bases matching TRBD1. V was clipped by 6 bases and J by 0 bases; unmatched bases: 5. The CDR3 is made up of 15 amino acids. The germline V gene encodes CDR1 LNHDA and CDR2 SQIVND (reference sequence). The CDR3 loop reads CASRTGTGSTDTQYF. The CDR3 DNA reads as TGTGCCAGTAGAACCGGGACAGGAAGCACAGATACGCAGTATTTT.

On this clone: Germline is not matched at one junction end, which may reflect a read error. This chain uses TRBV6-6 with TRBJ2-4; D might be TRBD2 (5 bases). Germline V gene data show CDR1 as MNHNY and CDR2 as SVGAGI (reference sequence). This CDR3 has 14 residues. The chain's CDR3 is CASSQSAAKNIRYF. The DNA of the CDR3 is TGTGCCAGCAGTCAATCAGCGGCCAAAAACATTCGGTACTTC.

The gene calls are TRBV5-6 and TRBJ2-7; D may be TRBD2 (5 bases). Germline CDR1 reads SGHDT; CDR2 reads YYEEEE. The CDR3 extends over 14 amino acids. V lost 3 bases and J 0 bases, leaving 10 bases between the germline ends. The CDR3 is CASSSTGNSYEQYV. CDR3 DNA sequence: TGTGCCAGCAGCTCAACCGGGAACTCCTACGAGCAGTACGTC.

As concerns this clone: This same CDR3 is encoded by further DNA sequences in the sample. This sequence joins TRBV5-1 and TRBJ1-6, with TRBD1 matching 7 bases. Germline assignment: CDR1 SGHRS and CDR2 YFSETQ. Trimming removed 0 bases from V and 7 bases from J; junction bases left unmatched: 4. The CDR3 has 15 amino acids. The CDR3 reads CASSLGAGGNSPLHF. CDR3 nucleotide sequence: TGCGCCAGCAGCTTGGGGGCAGGGGGGAATTCACCCCTCCACTTT.

The genes are TRBV11-2 and TRBJ2-5; D perhaps matches TRBD2 (5 bases). The ends were cut back, 5 bases at V and 1 base at J, with 14 bases in the middle. The CDR3 extends over 15 amino acids. Germline assignment: CDR1 SGHAT and CDR2 FQNNGV. The CDR3 sequence is CASSLPVDFQETQYF. CDR3 in DNA: TGTGCCAGCAGCCTGCCTGTGGACTTCCAAGAGACCCAGTACTTC.

The chain combines TRBV18 with TRBJ2-1, with D possibly being TRBD2 (5 bases). The CDR3 is made up of 13 amino acids. Germline assignment: CDR1 KGHSH and CDR2 LQKENI. V shed 0 bases and J shed 6 bases, with 6 bases lying between them. CDR3 sequence reads: CASSPPSVNEQFF. DNA for the CDR3: TGTGCCAGCTCACCACCTAGCGTCAATGAGCAGTTCTTC.

The J gene is TRBJ1-6, the V gene TRBV7-2; perhaps TRBD1 as D (5 bases). V dropped 2 bases and J dropped 7 bases, with 15 bases sitting between them. This CDR3 spans 16 amino acids. The germline V gene has CDR1 SGHTA and CDR2 FQGNSA. CDR3 region: CASSLRQGGENSPLHF. In DNA, the CDR3 is TGTGCCAGCAGCTTAAGGCAGGGAGGGGAGAATTCACCCCTCCACTTT.